This T cell receptor beta chain was obtained from a study of control samples from healthy donors and cancer patients. Method: immunoSEQ multiplex PCR; TCRdb's copy keeps in-frame clones and lacks some. Among 90,000 to 100,000 clones, 90% were seen once, and the ten largest hold around 3.8%. The CDR3 is made up of 15 amino acids. CDR1 and CDR2 (germline): SGHDN, FVKESK. Trimming left V 7 bases short and J 4 bases short, with 19 bases between. V is TRBV14 and J is TRBJ1-1; D uncertain. Sequencing used blood. This clonotype originated in a woman between 18 and 29 years old in good health. CDR3 region: CASTPWDTSGTEAFF. The DNA of the CDR3 is TGTGCCAGCACCCCGTGGGATACCAGTGGCACTGAAGCTTTCTTT.